Each of the 20 T cell receptor beta chains below was sequenced from the same sample in a study of blood T cell repertoires in COVID-19. The method was immunoSEQ multiplex PCR; TCRdb's version includes in-frame clones alone and lacks a portion of them. The sample has 40,000 to 60,000 clones; roughly 84% are singletons. The sequencing input was peripheral blood. These receptors were collected from a man aged 45-60 years with acute or convalescent COVID-19.

V usage is TRBV7-9 and J usage is TRBJ2-1; 10 bases map to TRBD2. The CDR3 is 17 amino acids. Germline V lookup: CDR1 SEHNR, CDR2 FQNEAQ (reference sequence). With V trimmed by 4 bases and J by 3 bases, 9 bases remained unmatched. This CDR3 is CASSSWAGTSDYNEQFF. Here the CDR3 DNA reads TGTGCCAGCAGCTCGTGGGCCGGGACTAGCGACTACAATGAGCAGTTCTTC.

V usage is TRBV24-1 and J usage is TRBJ1-2; 7 bases fit TRBD1. J gave up 2 bases and V 6 bases, and 5 bases lay outside the gene matches. Germline CDR1 reads KGHDR; CDR2 reads SFDVKD. CDR3 size: 14 residues. This chain's CDR3 is CATSPGTDNYGYTF. The CDR3 DNA follows: TGTGCCACCAGTCCCGGGACAGACAACTATGGCTACACCTTC.

The rearrangement links TRBV18 to TRBJ1-5; a weak D match, TRBD1 (6 bases). CDR1 is KGHSH, CDR2 LQKENI, per germline. This CDR3 contains 16 residues. V dropped 3 bases and J dropped 0 bases, with 12 bases sitting between them. CDR3 loop: CASSPNPQGSNQPQHF. As DNA, the CDR3 is TGTGCCAGCTCACCGAACCCACAGGGTAGCAATCAGCCCCAGCATTTT.

This clone has a single count. V usage is TRBV12-3 or TRBV12-4 and J usage is TRBJ2-5, with D perhaps TRBD1 (6 bases). The CDR3 covers 12 residues. V was trimmed by 5 bases and J by 14 bases, leaving 18 bases between them. For the CDR3, the DNA is TGTGCCAGCAGTCCCGGGGCAGGGGCTGGATACTTC. It codes for CASSPGAGAGYF.

The CDR3 DNA is TGTGCCAGCAGCTTAGGGACAGGGTACGAGCAGTACTTC. Protein sequence: CASSLGTGYEQYF. The genes are TRBV7-7 and TRBJ2-7; 8 bases fit TRBD1. Germline assignment: CDR1 SSHAT and CDR2 FNYEAQ (reference sequence). Germline trimming cut 1 base from V and 4 bases from J; bases unmatched to any gene: 0. The CDR3 is 13 amino acids.

The rearrangement links TRBV7-9 to TRBJ2-7; tentative D call: TRBD1 (6 bases). CDR3 length: 13 amino acids. Germline V lookup: CDR1 SEHNR, CDR2 FQNEAQ (reference sequence). Trimming took 5 bases from V and 1 from J, leaving 9 bases between them. In DNA, the CDR3 is TGTGCCAGCAGCGCCGGACAGTCCTACGAGCAGTACTTC. Protein sequence: CASSAGQSYEQYF. Combining the CDR3 with reference TRBV7-9 and TRBJ2-7 gives the whole variable domain DTGVSQNPRHKITKRGQNVTFRCDPISEHNRLYWYRQTLGQGPEFLTYFQNEAQLEKSRLLSDRFSAERPKGSFSTLEIQRTEQGDSAMYLCASSAGQSYEQYFGPGTRLTVT.

The rearrangement joins TRBV30 to TRBJ1-1, with D possibly being TRBD1 (6 bases). The germline V gene has CDR1 GTSNPN and CDR2 SVGIG (reference sequence). The CDR3 length is 12 residues. Trimming stripped 0 bases from V and 8 bases from J, with 10 bases between. CDR3 sequence reads: CAWSVRRGEAFF. The CDR3 nucleotides are TGTGCCTGGAGTGTACGCAGGGGAGAAGCTTTCTTT.

The chain combines TRBV7-2 with TRBJ2-7, with TRBD1 identical over 12 bases. The CDR3 loop spans 15 amino acids. Germline V gene data show CDR1 as SGHTA and CDR2 as FQGNSA. With 5 bases clipped from V and 3 bases from J, the junction kept 5 bases outside the gene matches. CDR3 amino acids: CASSPGQGAFYEQYF. In DNA form, the CDR3 reads TGTGCCAGCAGCCCGGGACAGGGGGCCTTCTACGAGCAGTACTTC.

The V and J genes are TRBV4-1 and TRBJ2-3; no firm D call. Trimming took 0 bases from V and 2 from J, leaving 6 bases between them. Germline CDR1 MGHRA, CDR2 YSYEKL. The CDR3 contains 14 residues. In DNA form, the CDR3 reads TGCGCCAGCAGCCAAGAGCGGCACACAGATACGCAGTATTTT. This sequence encodes CASSQERHTDTQYF.

CDR3: CSVGQGQETQYF. The CDR3 coding sequence is TGCAGCGTTGGACAGGGCCAAGAGACCCAGTACTTC. The chain joins TRBV29-1 to TRBJ2-5, with TRBD1 identical over 7 bases. CDR3 length: 12 amino acids. Per the germline V gene, CDR1 is SQVTM and CDR2 is ANQGSEA. V gave up 4 bases and J gave up 1 base; unmatched junction bases: 0.

The chain couples TRBV7-9 to TRBJ2-7, with D perhaps matching TRBD2 (6 bases). The CDR3 consists of 13 residues. CDR1 is SEHNR and CDR2 is FQNEAQ in the germline V gene (reference sequence). V dropped 7 bases and J dropped 3 bases, with 13 bases sitting between them. The CDR3 region is CASTAGTNYEQYF. The CDR3 DNA reads TGTGCCAGCACCGCGGGGACCAACTACGAGCAGTACTTC.

This chain connects TRBV7-8 to TRBJ2-5, with D possibly matching TRBD1 (5 bases). Trimming took 2 bases from V and 5 from J, leaving 9 bases between them. The CDR3 has 13 amino acids. Germline V gives CDR1 SGHVS, CDR2 FQNEAQ. The CDR3 region is CASSLRGGETQYF. Written as DNA, the CDR3 is TGTGCCAGCAGCTTAAGGGGCGGTGAGACCCAGTACTTC. The whole variable domain, filled in from reference TRBV7-8 and TRBJ2-5, reads GAGVSQSPRYKVAKRGQDVALRCDPISGHVSLFWYQQALGQGPEFLTYFQNEAQLDKSGLPSDRFFAERPEGSVSTLKIQRTQQEDSAVYLCASSLRGGETQYFGPGTRLLVL.

This chain links TRBV29-1 with TRBJ2-3; possible D gene TRBD2, 5 bases. In germline, CDR1 is SQVTM, CDR2 ANQGSEA. Between the trimmed V and J ends, which lost 8 bases and 2 bases, there was a span of 11 bases. This CDR3 region has 12 residues. The DNA of the CDR3 is TGCAGCAGCCGGGAAGACACAGATACGCAGTATTTT. Amino acids: CSSREDTDTQYF.

This chain joins TRBV12-3 or TRBV12-4 and TRBJ1-2; 8 bases map to TRBD1. The CDR3 spans 13 residues. J was trimmed by 6 bases and V by 5 bases; bases with no gene match: 5. The CDR3 coding sequence is TGTGCCAGCAGTCTTACAGGGGGGGATGGCTACACCTTC. Its protein is CASSLTGGDGYTF.

The CDR3 DNA reads as TGTGCCAGCAGTTATTCCGGACTAGAGAGCTACGAGCAGTACTTC. Residues: CASSYSGLESYEQYF. The rearrangement uses TRBV6-5 and TRBJ2-7; TRBD2 agrees at 7 bases. This CDR3 is built from 15 residues. V lost 3 bases, J lost 3 bases, and 8 bases stayed unmatched. Per germline, CDR1 MNHEY and CDR2 SVGAGI.

The rearrangement links TRBV19 to TRBJ2-6; TRBD1 might be the D (5 bases). The CDR3 runs to 17 residues. With 5 bases removed from V and 0 bases from J, the gap between germline ends came to 14 bases. CDR1 is LNHDA, CDR2 SQIVND, per germline (reference sequence). CDR3 bases: TGTGCCAGTAGTCTTGCCACAGGTACCTCTGGGGCCAACGTCCTGACTTTC. This sequence encodes CASSLATGTSGANVLTF.

CDR3 nucleotides: TGTGCCAGCAGTCGTTGGGACTCCCAAGGGGATACGCAGTATTTT. Protein product: CASSRWDSQGDTQYF. The chain uses TRBV6-2 or TRBV6-3 and TRBJ2-3; D might be TRBD2 (6 bases). Germline lookup yields CDR1 MNHEY and CDR2 SVGEGT. V lost 5 bases, J lost 6 bases, and 18 bases lay in between. There are 15 residues in the CDR3.

This clone was picked up one time. The V and J genes are TRBV29-1 and TRBJ1-4; 8 nucleotides agree with TRBD1. The CDR3 loop spans 13 amino acids. Germline CDR1 reads SQVTM; CDR2 reads ANQGSEA. Trimming at V came to 4 bases and at J to 8 bases, leaving 6 bases not matched to a gene. CDR3 sequence: CSVGGTGHEKLFF. The CDR3 region has the DNA TGCAGCGTTGGCGGGACAGGCCACGAAAAACTGTTTTTT.

The rearrangement uses TRBV30 and TRBJ2-7; D is perhaps TRBD1 (5 bases). CDR1 GTSNPN and CDR2 SVGIG come from the germline V gene (reference sequence). Trimming removed 0 bases from V and 2 bases from J, with 8 bases in between. The CDR3 runs 13 residues. The DNA for the CDR3 is TGTGCCTGGAGTGTTCAGGGTACCTACGAGCAGTACTTC. This gives the protein CAWSVQGTYEQYF.

The V call is TRBV3-1 (or the pseudogene TRBV3-2), the J call TRBJ2-5; D unresolved. The V end was cut by 1 base, the J end by 6 bases, with 6 bases between. In germline, CDR1 is LGHDT, CDR2 YNNKEL (reference sequence). The CDR3 length is 12 residues. This chain's CDR3 is CASSQVQQTQYF. CDR3 DNA: TGTGCCAGCAGCCAAGTACAACAGACCCAGTACTTC.